These T cell receptor beta chains were read from a single sample in a study of regulatory T cells in long-lasting Graves disease. MiXCR, run by TCRdb on the multiplex PCR reads, gives a single entry per CDR3 protein. The sample shows hundreds of thousands of distinct CDR3 sequences, under 25% of them seen only once. The starting material was peripheral blood mononuclear cells (PBMCs), obtained when the disease was refractory, from a patient treated with antithyroid drugs. The receptors were gathered from a female donor with Graves disease. Each CDR3 is given with its conserved first and last residue. A D gene is named only where the DNA matches it firmly. Only some rows state a clone size, as once, few, many or a class for expanded clones.

TRBV12-3/TRBV12-4	TRBJ1-5	-	many	TGTGCCAGCAGTACTCAACAGAAGCCCCAGCATTTT	CASSTQQKPQHF
TRBV7-2	TRBJ2-7	-	few	TGTGCCAGCAGCTTACAGTGGGACTCCTACGAGCAGTACTTC	CASSLQWDSYEQYF
TRBV28	TRBJ2-7	-	many	TGTGCCAGCAGTTTACGGGGGGCGGCTGACGAGCAGTACTTC	CASSLRGAADEQYF
TRBV6-5	TRBJ2-7	-	many	TGTGCCAGCAGTTCCCATGGTTGGCAGGGTGGGGAATACGAGCAGTACTTC	CASSSHGWQGGEYEQYF
TRBV2	TRBJ1-3	-	many	TGTGCCAGCAGGGTCTCTGTGGGAATTGACACCATATATTTT	CASRVSVGIDTIYF
TRBV28	TRBJ2-5	-	many	TGTGCCAGCAGAAAGACTAGACAAGAGACCCAGTACTTC	CASRKTRQETQYF
TRBV28	TRBJ1-6	-	many	TGTGCCAGCAGCCCGGATGGGGGTGCGGATTCACCCCTCCACTTT	CASSPDGGADSPLHF
TRBV5-1	TRBJ2-7	-	few	TGCGCCAGCAGCGGGGAACAGCAGCAGTACTTC	CASSGEQQQYF
TRBV5-1	TRBJ1-5	TRBD1	few	TGCGCCGGCAGCTTCTGGGACAGTTACAATCAGCCCCAGCATTTT	CAGSFWDSYNQPQHF
TRBV7-2	TRBJ1-2	TRBD1	many	TGTGCCAGCACCCGGGACAGGGGGGACTATGGCTACACCTTC	CASTRDRGDYGYTF
TRBV28	TRBJ2-3	TRBD2	-	TGTGCCAGCAGTTCGTATTCCGGGACTAGCGGATACACAGATACGCAGTATTTT	CASSSYSGTSGYTDTQYF
TRBV12-3/TRBV12-4	TRBJ2-3	-	-	TGTGCCAGCAGTTTATACGAAGCAGATACGCAGTATTTT	CASSLYEADTQYF
TRBV27	TRBJ2-7	TRBD1	many	TGTGCCAGCAGTTTAACATTCTGGGGGACAGCCTACGAGCAGTACTTC	CASSLTFWGTAYEQYF
TRBV7-2	TRBJ1-6	-	-	TGTGCCAGCAGCTTAGCAGGGCGACGGAATTCACCCCTCCACTTT	CASSLAGRRNSPLHF
TRBV20-1	TRBJ1-2	-	many	TGCAGTGCTCCCTCCCTCGGTTTGGGCGAAGTAGCCCTCAGTCCCTATGGCTACACCTTC	CSAPSLGLGEVALSPYGYTF
TRBV10-3	TRBJ2-7	-	many	TGTGCCATCAGGGGGACGGGCACCTACGAGCAGTACTTC	CAIRGTGTYEQYF
TRBV4-2	TRBJ2-7	TRBD2	-	TGTGCCAGCAGCCAATACCCTACCGGGACTACCTACGAGCAGTACTTC	CASSQYPTGTTYEQYF
TRBV3-1	TRBJ1-4	-	few	TGTGCCAGCAGCCAGCACCCAGGGTCTAATGAAAAACTGTTTTTT	CASSQHPGSNEKLFF
TRBV27	TRBJ2-7	-	-	TGTGCCAGCAGCACTAGACACGAGCAGTACTTC	CASSTRHEQYF
TRBV28	TRBJ1-3	-	-	TGTGCCAGCAGCCTACGTAGGGGGGCTGGAAACACCATATATTTT	CASSLRRGAGNTIYF
TRBV28	TRBJ1-5	-	many	TGTGCCAGCAGTTTGATCCAGGGTCTTAGCAATCAGCCCCAGCATTTT	CASSLIQGLSNQPQHF
TRBV2	TRBJ1-1	-	-	TGTGCCAGCAATGAAAAGTCAGGTCACGCTGAAGCTTTCTTT	CASNEKSGHAEAFF
TRBV20-1	TRBJ2-2	TRBD2	few	TGCAGTGCTACGAGCGGGGGGCAAATCGGGGAGCTGTTTTTT	CSATSGGQIGELFF
TRBV6-1	TRBJ1-1	-	few	TGTGCCAGCAGGGCCACCGGGACGGCGTTTGAAGCTTTCTTT	CASRATGTAFEAFF
TRBV19	TRBJ2-1	TRBD2	-	TGTGCCACCGCACGAGCCGGGACTAGCGGGAGCAATGAGCAGTTCTTC	CATARAGTSGSNEQFF
TRBV12-5	TRBJ1-3	-	-	TGTGCTAGTGGTTTGTTGACCCTACTCAGGGGATCGGGTGGAAACACCATATATTTT	CASGLLTLLRGSGGNTIYF
TRBV12-3/TRBV12-4	TRBJ2-2	TRBD1	many	TGTGCCAGCAGCCTTGGACAGGGCCGGCCCACCGGGGAGCTGTTTTTT	CASSLGQGRPTGELFF
TRBV7-9	TRBJ2-7	-	-	TGTGCCAGCAGCTTCCCCCGGGACCGGAGCTCCTACGAGCAGTACTTC	CASSFPRDRSSYEQYF
TRBV6-1	TRBJ2-5	TRBD2	many	TGTGCCAGCAAAAGCGGGGGGGGTAAAGAGACCCAGTACTTC	CASKSGGGKETQYF
TRBV6-4	TRBJ1-1	TRBD1	-	TGTGCCAGCAGAACGGGACAGGAGGACACTGAAGCTTTCTTT	CASRTGQEDTEAFF
TRBV6-1	TRBJ1-1	-	few	TGTGCCAGCAACCCTTCCGGCCCCACTGAAGCTTTCTTT	CASNPSGPTEAFF
TRBV6-1	TRBJ1-1	-	-	TGTGCCAGCAGTCAGGACCCTATCGGAGCTTTCTTT	CASSQDPIGAFF
TRBV19	TRBJ2-7	TRBD1	-	TGTGCCAGTAGTATTCCTACAGGGGATGGCGAGCAGTACTTC	CASSIPTGDGEQYF
TRBV28	TRBJ2-5	-	many	TGTGCCAGCAGCTTAACCGGGGGGCTCGGAGAGACCCAGTACTTC	CASSLTGGLGETQYF
TRBV28	TRBJ2-7	-	many	TGTGCCAGCAGTCGCCAGCCCGGGCTCCCTCCTCATGAGCAGTACTTC	CASSRQPGLPPHEQYF
TRBV28	TRBJ1-4	-	few	TGTGCCAGCAGCCGTAGAACGGAAACTAATGAAAAACTGTTTTTT	CASSRRTETNEKLFF
TRBV9	TRBJ1-2	TRBD1	many	TGTGCCAGCAGCGAGGACAGGGGGCGGAAAGGCTACACCTTC	CASSEDRGRKGYTF
TRBV29-1	TRBJ1-5	-	many	TGCAGCGTTTCCGCGGGGGTGGATCAGCCCCAGCATTTT	CSVSAGVDQPQHF
TRBV5-8	TRBJ2-5	-	many	TGTGCCAGCAGCCCTCAGGGCTTCTGGGCAGAGACCCAGTACTTC	CASSPQGFWAETQYF
TRBV7-2	TRBJ1-1	-	few	TGTGCCAGCAGCCCGTCAGCTGAAGCTTTCTTT	CASSPSAEAFF
TRBV9	TRBJ2-5	-	few	TGTGCCAGCAGCCCACGGACCACCCAAGAGACCCAGTACTTC	CASSPRTTQETQYF
TRBV29-1	TRBJ2-1	TRBD2	-	TGCAGCGTTGATCCACGTGGCGGGAGGGTTTGGGAGCAGTTCTTC	CSVDPRGGRVWEQFF
TRBV2	TRBJ2-5	-	once	TGTGCCAGCAGTGATGGAGGGGGAGTAAAGACCCAGTACTTC	CASSDGGGVKTQYF
TRBV7-2	TRBJ1-2	-	-	TGTGCCACCCCCGATGGTACCAGGGGCGGCTATGGCTACACCTTC	CATPDGTRGGYGYTF
TRBV10-3	TRBJ1-2	TRBD1	few	TGTGCCAGCACCCTAAAGGGGGCCAGCTATGGCTACACCTTC	CASTLKGASYGYTF
TRBV20-1	TRBJ1-1	TRBD1	many	TGCAGTGCCACCGGGACAGGGGGCCTGGGCACTGAAGCTTTCTTT	CSATGTGGLGTEAFF
TRBV5-1	TRBJ1-2	-	-	TGCGCCAGCAGCTTGGGAGACAGCAACTATGGCTACACCTTC	CASSLGDSNYGYTF
TRBV6-1	TRBJ1-5	-	many	TGTGCCAGCAGTGCCCGGGACGGTTACAATCAGCCCCAGCATTTT	CASSARDGYNQPQHF